Reported below is one T cell receptor (beta chain). This specimen comes from a study of shared clonotypes between healthy human individuals. Repertoires were generated with immunoSEQ multiplex PCR, while TCRdb's copy carries only in-frame clones and drops some. The top ten clones hold 0.045% to 0.07% of a sample with about 610,000 clones, 97% of them seen once. Trimming at V came to 0 bases and at J to 3 bases, leaving 8 bases not matched to a gene. The length of the CDR3 is 17 residues. Germline lookup yields CDR1 LGHNA and CDR2 YNFKEQ. The specimen sequenced was naive CD4+ T cells sorted from blood. Sample subset: CD45RA+ positively selected. This chain links TRBV4-2 with TRBJ2-3; 8 bases agree with TRBD2. This clonotype was obtained from a woman aged 25 to 39 in good health. DNA for the CDR3: TGTGCCAGCAGCCAAGAAGGAGGTAGCGGGGATACAGATACGCAGTATTTT. Amino acid sequence: CASSQEGGSGDTDTQYF.